A single sample gave rise to the 7 T cell receptor beta chains below, sequenced in a study of OX40 agonist ivuxolimab in advanced cancers. This table comes from immunoSEQ multiplex PCR, and its TCRdb copy is limited to in-frame clones, with some not included. The sample has 60,000 to 90,000 clones, roughly nine tenths seen once. Sequenced here: CD4+ or CD8+ T cells sorted from blood, sampled in a trial of the OX40 agonist ivuxolimab. The source is an adult with an advanced solid tumor such as melanoma, head and neck, liver or kidney cancer.

V usage is TRBV12-5 and J usage is TRBJ2-7; the match to TRBD2 covers 8 bases. The CDR3 extends over 12 amino acids. Germline CDR1 and CDR2: LGHNT and FRNRAP. V was clipped by 4 bases and J by 10 bases; unmatched bases: 6. The CDR3 protein is CASGSPSGRQYF. CDR3 DNA: TGTGCTAGTGGTTCCCCGAGCGGGAGACAGTACTTC.

This clone occurred once. V gene TRBV4-1 combines with J gene TRBJ2-1, with TRBD2 identical over 7 bases. Germline lookup yields CDR1 MGHRA and CDR2 YSYEKL. The junction had 15 bases not matched to a gene; V was cut back by 0 bases and J by 7 bases. The CDR3 runs to 18 residues. The CDR3 DNA follows: TGCGCCAGCAGCCAAGATCGCGGGACCGGGGGGTCGTTTAATGAGCAGTTCTTC. Residues: CASSQDRGTGGSFNEQFF.

The V call is TRBV4-3, the J call TRBJ1-2; perhaps TRBD1 as D (6 bases). This CDR3 contains 15 residues. V shed 4 bases and J shed 4 bases, with 16 bases lying between them. In germline, CDR1 is LGHNA, CDR2 YSLEER. DNA of the CDR3: TGCGCCAGCAGCCCCGGACAGAGGGATTCCTATGGCTACACCTTC. Translation gives CASSPGQRDSYGYTF.

CDR3 protein: CASSRQGGIGVREQYF. The DNA for the CDR3 is TGTGCCAGCTCCAGACAGGGGGGGATCGGGGTTCGCGAGCAGTACTTC. The rearrangement uses TRBV28 and TRBJ2-7; 9 bases are a match to TRBD1. Germline V gives CDR1 MDHEN, CDR2 SYDVKM. There are 16 residues in the CDR3. Trimming took 8 bases from V and 6 from J; bases not matched to a gene: 17.

This clone was seen just once. The chain recombines TRBV18 with TRBJ1-2; no clear D. This CDR3 is built from 14 residues. CDR1 is KGHSH and CDR2 is LQKENI in the germline V gene. V dropped 0 bases and J dropped 5 bases, with 10 bases sitting between them. The chain's CDR3 is CASSPPSLEYGYTF. CDR3 in DNA: TGTGCCAGCTCACCACCCTCTCTCGAGTATGGCTACACCTTC.

The gene calls are TRBV18 and TRBJ2-7; D is possibly TRBD2 (5 bases). Germline lookup yields CDR1 KGHSH and CDR2 LQKENI. V lost 6 bases and J lost 3, with 27 bases in between. The CDR3 totals 18 residues. The CDR3 bases are TGTGCCAGCTCCCCGGGTCTATCTACGGACTCCCCTCTCTACGAGCAGTACTTC. It specifies CASSPGLSTDSPLYEQYF.

This clone has a handful of counts. The chain employs TRBV5-1 and TRBJ2-5; D remains unclear. Germline loops: CDR1 SGHRS, CDR2 YFSETQ. CDR3 length: 14 amino acids. Trimming left V 0 bases short and J 2 bases short, with 8 bases between. CDR3 DNA sequence: TGCGCCAGCAGCTTGGAACCTAGTCAAGAGACCCAGTACTTC. It codes for CASSLEPSQETQYF.